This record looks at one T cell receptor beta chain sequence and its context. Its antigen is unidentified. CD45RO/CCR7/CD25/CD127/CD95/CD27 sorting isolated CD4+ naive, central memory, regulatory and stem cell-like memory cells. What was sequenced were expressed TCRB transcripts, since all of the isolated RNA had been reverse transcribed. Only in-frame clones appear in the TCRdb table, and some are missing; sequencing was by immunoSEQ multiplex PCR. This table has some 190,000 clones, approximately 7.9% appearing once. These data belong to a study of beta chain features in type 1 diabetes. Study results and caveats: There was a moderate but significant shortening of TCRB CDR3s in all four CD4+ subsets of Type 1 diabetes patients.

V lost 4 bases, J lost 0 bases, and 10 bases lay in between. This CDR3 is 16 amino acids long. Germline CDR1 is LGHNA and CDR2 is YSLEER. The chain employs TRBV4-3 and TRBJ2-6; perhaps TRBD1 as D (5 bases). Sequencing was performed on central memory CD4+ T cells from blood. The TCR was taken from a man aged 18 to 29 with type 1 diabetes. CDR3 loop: CASSRETASGANVLTF. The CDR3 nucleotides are TGCGCCAGCAGCCGAGAGACAGCCTCTGGGGCCAACGTCCTGACTTTC.